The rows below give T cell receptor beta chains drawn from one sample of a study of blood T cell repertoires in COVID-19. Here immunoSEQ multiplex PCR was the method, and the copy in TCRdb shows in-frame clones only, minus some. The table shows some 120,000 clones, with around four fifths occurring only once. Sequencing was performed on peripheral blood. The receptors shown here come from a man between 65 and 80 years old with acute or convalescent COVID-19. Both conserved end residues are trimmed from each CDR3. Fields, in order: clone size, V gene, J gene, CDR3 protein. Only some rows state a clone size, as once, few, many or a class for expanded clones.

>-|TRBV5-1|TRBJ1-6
ASSLRDRGNQNSPLH
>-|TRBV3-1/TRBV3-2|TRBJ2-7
ASSQWPGEQY
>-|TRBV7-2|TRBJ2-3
ASSFRLAGTTDTQY
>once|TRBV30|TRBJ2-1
AWASGRANEQF
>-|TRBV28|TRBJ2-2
ASSPDRGGQRNTGELF
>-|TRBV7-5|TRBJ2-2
VRSPGQENTGELF
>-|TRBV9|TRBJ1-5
ASSRDRGLNQPQH
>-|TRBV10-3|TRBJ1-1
AISEAGEGTEAF
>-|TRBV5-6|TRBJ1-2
ASSAVEGGYT
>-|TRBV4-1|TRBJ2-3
ASSQAGTTSRGDTQY
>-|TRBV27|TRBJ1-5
ASSLVGQGAGQPQH
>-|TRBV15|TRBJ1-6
ATGGERTGGSPLH
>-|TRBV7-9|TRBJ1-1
ASSQQGYTEAF
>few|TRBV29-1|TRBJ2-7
SVVSGVSGYEQY
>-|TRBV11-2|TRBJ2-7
ASNGDGDSYEQY
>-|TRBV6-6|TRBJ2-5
ASSRPGGGQETQY
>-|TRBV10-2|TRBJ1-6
ASSDENRGWGSPLH
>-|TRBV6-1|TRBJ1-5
ASSEFGGGKQPQH
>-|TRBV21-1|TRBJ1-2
ASSKVHRQGFNYGYT
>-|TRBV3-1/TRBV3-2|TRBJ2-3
ASSQLASGTDTQY
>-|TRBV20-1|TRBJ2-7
SASRGSYEQY
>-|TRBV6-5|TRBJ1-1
ASSPPGGGTEAF
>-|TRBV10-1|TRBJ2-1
ASSRGSQGAPGDEQF
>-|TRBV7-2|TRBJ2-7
ASSRRGAGGPTYEQY
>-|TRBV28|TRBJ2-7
ASSLDRGYEQY
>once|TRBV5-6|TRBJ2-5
ASTMTSGNKETQY
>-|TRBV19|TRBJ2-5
ASSRWGEETQY
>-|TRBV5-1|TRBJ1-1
ASSFGGNTEAF
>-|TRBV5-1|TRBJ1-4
ASSLAVSTNEKLF
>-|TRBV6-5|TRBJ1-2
ASRWTGNYGYT
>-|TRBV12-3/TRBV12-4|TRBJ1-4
ASSFAGGGKLF
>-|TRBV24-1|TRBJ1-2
ATRDSGRGYGYT
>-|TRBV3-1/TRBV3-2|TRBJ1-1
ASSHPGRTEAF
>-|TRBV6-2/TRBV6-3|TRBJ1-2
ASSYSIQGAGYGYT
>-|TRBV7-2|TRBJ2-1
ASSLARLDNEQF
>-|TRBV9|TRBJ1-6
ASSADAYYNSPLH
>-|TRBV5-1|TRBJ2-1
ASSFNNEQF
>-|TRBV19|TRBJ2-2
ASSIAHSGELF
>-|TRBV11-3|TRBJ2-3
ASSLGQGGRATDTQY
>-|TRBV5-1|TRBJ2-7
ASSSGGSSSSYEQY
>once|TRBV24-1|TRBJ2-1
ATSDLWTHNEQF
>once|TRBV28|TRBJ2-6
ASTSAGLSGANVLT
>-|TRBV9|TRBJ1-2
ASKAVNYGYT
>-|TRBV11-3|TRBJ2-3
ASSLDNTDTQY
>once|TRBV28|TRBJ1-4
ASSIWGTATNEKLF
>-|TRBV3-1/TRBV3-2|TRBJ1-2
ASSHGGNNYGYT
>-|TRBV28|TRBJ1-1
ASSFIAASLAEAF